These T cell receptor beta chains were read from a single sample in a study of OX40 agonist ivuxolimab in advanced cancers. The data were produced by immunoSEQ multiplex PCR, yet TCRdb's version contains in-frame clones alone and is incomplete. The data hold fewer than 70,000 clones, with 87% observed a single time. The sample consisted of CD4+ or CD8+ T cells sorted from blood, taken in a trial of the OX40 agonist ivuxolimab. The receptors were sampled from an adult with an advanced solid tumor such as melanoma, head and neck, liver or kidney cancer. The CDR3 runs from the conserved cysteine through the conserved F or W. A D gene is named only where the DNA matches it firmly.

v_call	j_call	d_call	cdr3_aa
TRBV5-6	TRBJ2-7	.	CASSLAIAANEQYF
TRBV14	TRBJ2-3	.	CASSQDGDTQYF
TRBV13	TRBJ2-7	.	CASSLTSRTYEQYF
TRBV6-1	TRBJ2-6	.	CASSEAQGSGANVLTF
TRBV5-1	TRBJ2-1	.	CASSILPGGNEQFF
TRBV2	TRBJ2-7	.	CASSEYARLGSYEQYF
TRBV5-4	TRBJ2-1	.	CASSLKAGAPGGEQFF
TRBV5-4	TRBJ2-2	.	CASSLALAGTGELFF
TRBV5-4	TRBJ2-1	TRBD1	CASSLWDRPTVGAFF
TRBV2	TRBJ2-7	TRBD2	CASTPMPGGIHEQYF
TRBV11-3	TRBJ2-1	.	CASSLVMSGEQFF
TRBV7-9	TRBJ2-1	.	CASSLFGGGNEQFF
TRBV6-1	TRBJ2-7	TRBD2	CASSEWGTSIYEQYF
TRBV28	TRBJ1-5	.	CASSFGSGHQPQHF
TRBV7-9	TRBJ2-3	.	CASGRISTDTQYF
TRBV5-5	TRBJ1-1	.	CASSLTGVRAEAFF
TRBV2	TRBJ2-4	TRBD1	CASSVADRENIQYF
TRBV25-1	TRBJ2-7	.	CASSEVGGSYEQYF
TRBV2	TRBJ2-5	TRBD2	CASSPGTRGETQYF
TRBV7-6	TRBJ2-7	TRBD2	CASSRTRDSGIYEQYF
TRBV10-3	TRBJ2-3	TRBD2	CATQTSAADTQYF
TRBV7-2	TRBJ2-2	.	CASSFMLAGGELFF
TRBV5-4	TRBJ2-1	.	CASSSDSYYNEQFF
TRBV7-3	TRBJ2-2	TRBD1	CASSLNRPGTGIGELFF
TRBV10-1	TRBJ2-3	.	CASSEALAPSTDTQYF